Listed below are T cell receptor beta chains from one sample, sequenced in a study of beta chain features in type 1 diabetes. TCRdb keeps only in-frame clones here, not all; method: immunoSEQ multiplex PCR. The profile shows some 150,000 clones, about 10% of them singletons. Sequenced: naive CD4+ T cells from blood. Every receptor here comes from a man between 18 and 35 years old in good health. CDR3s include the opening cysteine and the closing phenylalanine or tryptophan. The D gene is left open where the match is weak. Clone size is shown for a subset of rows, as once, few, many or a class of expanded clone.

TRBV5-4	.	TRBJ2-3	TRBD2	TGTGCCAGCAGCTTGGGGACTAGCGGTTCAGGTACGCAGTATTTT	CASSLGTSGSGTQYF
TRBV18	.	TRBJ2-5	TRBD1	TGTGCCAGCTCACCACCGCAGGGGGCTGGGGAGACCCAGTACTTC	CASSPPQGAGETQYF
TRBV4-2	.	TRBJ2-7	TRBD1	TGTGCCAGCAGCCTTACTTACAGGGGGCAAGATTACGAGCAGTACTTC	CASSLTYRGQDYEQYF
TRBV28	.	TRBJ2-7	TRBD1	TGTGCCAGCAGTTTCGGGACAGGGGGCCTCGAGCAGTACTTC	CASSFGTGGLEQYF
TRBV19	.	TRBJ2-1	.	TGTGCCAGTAGTATAGATGGGCTGACAATGGCGTACAATGAGCAGTTCTTC	CASSIDGLTMAYNEQFF
TRBV19	.	TRBJ1-5	.	TGTGCCAGTAGTGACAGCGACAATCAGCCCCAGCATTTT	CASSDSDNQPQHF
TRBV7-9	few	TRBJ1-4	TRBD1	TGTGCCAGCAGCTTTGGACAGGGGCTGGAAAAACTGTTTTTT	CASSFGQGLEKLFF
TRBV2	.	TRBJ1-4	.	TGTGCCAGCAGAGAGGGGGTCCCAAATGAAAAACTGTTTTTT	CASREGVPNEKLFF
TRBV10-3	few	TRBJ1-2	.	TGTGCCATCAGTGAGTCAGCCCGCCTTCCTGAGGGCTACACCTTC	CAISESARLPEGYTF
TRBV5-5	.	TRBJ2-1	.	TGTGCCAGCAGCTTGACCGTGACCGAGGACACTGAGCAGTTCTTC	CASSLTVTEDTEQFF
TRBV19	few	TRBJ1-5	.	TGTGCCAGTAGTAGGGACGGGAGGAATCAGCCCCAGCATTTT	CASSRDGRNQPQHF
TRBV5-1	few	TRBJ2-1	.	TGCGCCAGCAGTACCTCTGGAGGGTACAATGAGCAGTTCTTC	CASSTSGGYNEQFF
TRBV19	.	TRBJ1-4	.	TGTGCCACATCCGATAAACAGGGTTTGGGTGAAAAACTGTTTTTT	CATSDKQGLGEKLFF
TRBV7-7	few	TRBJ2-2	.	TGTGCCAGCAGCTTTACAGCAACCGGGGAGCTGTTTTTT	CASSFTATGELFF
TRBV11-2	few	TRBJ2-1	TRBD2	TGTGCCAGCAGCTTAGCGAGGACTAGCGGGGGGACGAATGAGCAGTTCTTC	CASSLARTSGGTNEQFF
TRBV2	few	TRBJ2-5	.	TGTGCCAGCAGTGCCAGGGGAGAGACCCAGTACTTC	CASSARGETQYF
TRBV7-9	.	TRBJ1-5	.	TGTGCCAGCAGCGTACAAGAAAATCAGCCCCAGCATTTT	CASSVQENQPQHF
TRBV30	.	TRBJ2-7	.	TGTGCCTGGAATTTAACAGGGCGAAGCTCCTACGAGCAGTACTTC	CAWNLTGRSSYEQYF
TRBV9	.	TRBJ2-7	TRBD2	TGTGCCAGCAGCGTAAGCGGGGGGGCATCCAACGAGCAGTACTTC	CASSVSGGASNEQYF
TRBV10-3	.	TRBJ2-7	TRBD1	TGTGCCATCAGCCAAGGGTGGGACAGGGGTCCCTACGAGCAGTACTTC	CAISQGWDRGPYEQYF
TRBV13	.	TRBJ1-6	.	TGTGCCAGCAGCTTAGGAGCCACAGCCAGCTCCTATAATTCACCCCTCCACTTT	CASSLGATASSYNSPLHF
TRBV7-8	few	TRBJ2-1	.	TGTGCCAGCAGTACCGGACAGTACTACAATGAGCAGTTCTTC	CASSTGQYYNEQFF
TRBV6-5	.	TRBJ2-6	.	TGTGCCAGCAGTTACGACAGGGGGGCCAACGTCCTGACTTTC	CASSYDRGANVLTF
TRBV11-2	.	TRBJ2-7	TRBD1	TGTGCCAGCAGAAAATGGTCCGGGACAGGGGGCTACGAGCAGTACTTC	CASRKWSGTGGYEQYF
TRBV7-2	few	TRBJ2-2	.	TGTGCCAGCAGCTACGCAGGGGCGACCGGGGAGCTGTTTTTT	CASSYAGATGELFF
TRBV7-9	few	TRBJ2-7	.	TGTGCCAGCAGCACCAACAGGGTTGGCTACGAGCAGTACTTC	CASSTNRVGYEQYF
TRBV2	.	TRBJ2-3	.	TGTGCCAGCAGACGGAGCGGGACAGGAGACACAGATACGCAGTATTTT	CASRRSGTGDTDTQYF
TRBV6-6	.	TRBJ2-3	.	TGTGCCAGCAGTCCCCGGGACTCTTATAGCACAGATACGCAGTATTTT	CASSPRDSYSTDTQYF
TRBV23-1	.	TRBJ1-5	TRBD1	TGCGCCAGCAGTCAAGGGGACAGGGGGAGGCATCAGCCCCAGCATTTT	CASSQGDRGRHQPQHF
TRBV20-1	.	TRBJ2-1	TRBD2	TGCAGTGCTAGTGCTAGCGGGTATCGGTTCTTC	CSASASGYRFF
TRBV6-5	few	TRBJ2-3	.	TGTGCCAGCAGTTACTCGGAGGGCTCGACAGATACGCAGTATTTT	CASSYSEGSTDTQYF
TRBV7-8	few	TRBJ1-2	.	TGTGCCAGCAGCCGACTGGACAGTTACAACTATGGCTACACCTTC	CASSRLDSYNYGYTF
TRBV4-3	.	TRBJ2-5	TRBD2	TGCGCCAGCAGCCAAGAAGGGCTAGCGGCAGAGACCCAGTACTTC	CASSQEGLAAETQYF
TRBV6-5	.	TRBJ2-7	.	TGTGCCAGCAGTTACAGGACTGGGATTGAGAACGAGCAGTACTTC	CASSYRTGIENEQYF
TRBV11-2	few	TRBJ2-3	.	TGTGCCAGCAGCTTCACCGTGGGTAAAAGGGGAGATACGCAGTATTTT	CASSFTVGKRGDTQYF